A selection of T cell receptor beta chains follows, all from one sample in a study of neurological immune-mediated disorders. In TCRdb, the 5' RACE reads were re-called with MiXCR into one record per CDR3 protein. The sample lists approximately 39,000 distinct CDR3 sequences, just under 7.5% seen once, with approximately 5.7% in the top ten. The sequenced sample consisted of CD4+ T cells from blood. The receptors shown here come from a man in his forties or fifties in good health. CDR3s include the opening cysteine and the closing phenylalanine or tryptophan. The D gene is left open where the match is weak. Size is omitted from some rows. Given values are once, few, many or a class for expanded clones.

TRBJ2-3 TRBD1 TRBV29-1 many TGCAGCGTCAAGTCGGACAGGCTAACAGATACGCAGTATTTT CSVKSDRLTDTQYF
TRBJ1-4 NA TRBV27 many TGTGCCAGCAGTTTAATCGCTAATGAAAAACTGTTTTTT CASSLIANEKLFF
TRBJ2-3 NA TRBV5-1 many TGCGCCAGCAGCCCGGACTGGGATACGCAGTATTTT CASSPDWDTQYF
TRBJ2-7 TRBD1 TRBV6-1 many TGTGCCAGCAGTTCCAAACCGGGACAGGGGTCCTACGAGCAGTACTTC CASSSKPGQGSYEQYF
TRBJ2-7 TRBD2 TRBV3-1 many TGTGCCAGCGGGGGGAGGGCTCGCGAGCAGTACTTC CASGGRAREQYF
TRBJ2-7 NA TRBV6-4 few TGTGCCAGCAGCGATAGCGGATTAGCCTACGAGCAGTACTTC CASSDSGLAYEQYF
TRBJ1-2 TRBD1 TRBV20-1 many TGCAGTGCTTTGACTGGGACAGGGTATGGGGGCTACACCTTC CSALTGTGYGGYTF
TRBJ2-3 NA TRBV5-5 many TGTGCCAGCAGCTTAAATGGCCCCGCAGATACGCAGTATTTT CASSLNGPADTQYF
TRBJ2-3 TRBD2 TRBV20-1 many TGCAGTGCTAGATGGGGTAGCGGGAGTGTTGGAGATACGCAGTATTTT CSARWGSGSVGDTQYF
TRBJ2-4 TRBD1 TRBV12-3/TRBV12-4 many TGTGCCAGCAGATCGGACAGGGTAGCCAAAAACATTCAGTACTTC CASRSDRVAKNIQYF
TRBJ1-1 NA TRBV20-1 many TGCAGTGCTCCGCAGGTTACTGAAGCTTTCTTT CSAPQVTEAFF
TRBJ2-5 NA TRBV6-5 many TGTGCCAGCAGTTGGGACGCCGCGGGAGAGACCCAGTACTTC CASSWDAAGETQYF
TRBJ1-1 TRBD1 TRBV4-1 many TGCGCCAGCAGCGAGACAGGGAGGAAGACTGAAGCTTTCTTT CASSETGRKTEAFF
TRBJ1-2 TRBD1 TRBV4-3 many TGCGCCAGCAGCCAAGGACAGGGGCCCTATGGCTACACCTTC CASSQGQGPYGYTF
TRBJ2-7 NA TRBV28 few TGTGCCAGCAGCCCCCCGGGCCCCTCCTACGAGCAGTACTTC CASSPPGPSYEQYF
TRBJ1-2 NA TRBV14 few TGTGCCAGCAGCCGGGACACCTATGGCTACACCTTC CASSRDTYGYTF
TRBJ1-2 NA TRBV18 many TGTGCCAGCTCACCGTATGGCGCGGGGAACTATGGCTACACCTTC CASSPYGAGNYGYTF
TRBJ2-5 NA TRBV12-3/TRBV12-4 many TGTGCCAGCAGGAACAGGGAAGAGACCCAGTACTTC CASRNREETQYF
TRBJ2-2 NA TRBV5-5 many TGTGCCAGCAGCGAAACCCGGGGCCTCCCGGACCGGGAGCTGTTTTTT CASSETRGLPDRELFF
TRBJ2-1 NA TRBV11-2 many TGTGCCAGCAGAGCGGCGGGACATTACAATGAGCAGTTCTTC CASRAAGHYNEQFF
TRBJ2-7 NA TRBV28 many TGTGCCAGCAGAATAGCGCGCTACGAGCAGTACTTC CASRIARYEQYF
TRBJ1-1 NA TRBV6-5 many TGTGCCAGCACGGGAGGGCAGGGGCGTTCCACTGAAGCTTTCTTT CASTGGQGRSTEAFF
TRBJ2-7 TRBD2 TRBV20-1 many TGCAGTGCTACCCATCGGACTAGCGGCCTCTACGAGCAGTACTTC CSATHRTSGLYEQYF
TRBJ2-7 NA TRBV29-1 NA TGCAGCGCCGGACGATCGGGCGAGCAGTACTTC CSAGRSGEQYF
TRBJ2-7 NA TRBV11-2 many TGTGCCAGCAGCTTAGATGGAGGACGGCTCTACGAGCAGTACTTC CASSLDGGRLYEQYF
TRBJ1-2 TRBD1 TRBV5-1 NA TGCGCCAGCAGCTTGAGGGGGCTCTACTATGGCTACACCTTC CASSLRGLYYGYTF
TRBJ2-1 TRBD2 TRBV7-8 many TGTGCCAGCAGGCCTCTAGCGGGAGAGTCGAGTGAGCAGTTCTTC CASRPLAGESSEQFF
TRBJ1-2 NA TRBV10-3 medium-sized TGTGCCATCAGTGAAGCCAGGGGAAACTATGGCTACACCTTC CAISEARGNYGYTF
TRBJ2-1 TRBD2 TRBV5-1 many TGCGCCAGCAGCCATTTACCTCGGACTAGCGGTTACAATGAGCAGTTCTTC CASSHLPRTSGYNEQFF
TRBJ2-1 TRBD2 TRBV20-1 many TGCAGTGCTAGAGGTCTTAGCGGGAGTAGCCACAAGGGGTACAATGAGCAGTTCTTC CSARGLSGSSHKGYNEQFF
TRBJ2-1 NA TRBV7-2 NA TGTGCCAGCAGTTGGAGGGGAGACTCCTACAATGAGCAGTCCTTC CASSWRGDSYNEQSF
TRBJ2-7 NA TRBV21-1 many TGTGCCAGCGGGGGGGACGAGCAGTACTTC CASGGDEQYF
TRBJ1-2 NA TRBV2 many TGTGCCAGCAAGGAGGAGGGGTCGGGATTTGGTGGCTACACCTTC CASKEEGSGFGGYTF
TRBJ1-5 NA TRBV4-1 many TGCGCCAGCAGCCCCGGCCCGCGGGCAGGGGCTCAGCCCCAGCATTTT CASSPGPRAGAQPQHF
TRBJ2-1 NA TRBV19 many TGTGCCAGTAGCGAACAGGCCGGTGAGCAGTTCTTC CASSEQAGEQFF
TRBJ1-1 NA TRBV29-1 NA TGCAGCGTTGAAGGGGGGGAGGCTGAAGCTTTCTTT CSVEGGEAEAFF
TRBJ2-1 NA TRBV28 many TGTGCCAGCAGTTTTTTGACAGGCTCCTACAATGAGCAGTTCTTC CASSFLTGSYNEQFF
TRBJ2-3 TRBD2 TRBV20-1 many TGCAGTGCTAGACGGCTAGCGGGAGGATCCTTCACAGATACGCAGTATTTT CSARRLAGGSFTDTQYF
TRBJ1-5 NA TRBV1 NA TGCACCAGCAGCCAGGTTGGGATGGACAATCAGCCCCAGCATTTT CTSSQVGMDNQPQHF
TRBJ2-5 NA TRBV5-1 NA TGCGCCAGCAGCTGGGGTCGGGCACAAGAGACCCAGTACTTC CASSWGRAQETQYF
TRBJ2-3 NA TRBV28 NA TGTGCCAGCAACGCGGGTATAGATACGCAGTATTTT CASNAGIDTQYF
TRBJ2-2 TRBD1 TRBV6-1 NA TGTGCCAGCTGTAGGACAGGGCTCACCGGGGAGCTGTTTTTT CASCRTGLTGELFF
TRBJ1-1 NA TRBV5-6 few TGTGCCAGCAGCTTGGGGCAAATGATGAACACTGAAGCTTTCTTT CASSLGQMMNTEAFF
TRBJ1-3 TRBD1 TRBV28 many TGTGCCACGGGGACAGCTCTTTCTGGAAACACCATATATTTT CATGTALSGNTIYF
TRBJ2-1 TRBD2 TRBV5-1 many TGCGCCAGCAGCATGGGGACTAGCGGGATCTACAATGAGCAGTTCTTC CASSMGTSGIYNEQFF
TRBJ2-3 NA TRBV29-1 many TGCAGCGTTTATCGCACAGATACGCAGTATTTT CSVYRTDTQYF
TRBJ2-2 NA TRBV6-4 many TGTGCCAGCCGGGACAAGAACACCGGGGAGCTGTTTTTT CASRDKNTGELFF
TRBJ2-5 TRBD1 TRBV7-2 many TGTGCCAGCAGCCCCCAGGGGGCCAAAGAGACCCAGTACTTC CASSPQGAKETQYF
TRBJ2-7 NA TRBV6-1 many TGTGCCAGCCAACCTGACGAGGGCCCCTACGAGCAGTACTTC CASQPDEGPYEQYF
TRBJ2-1 TRBD2 TRBV20-1 NA TGCAGTGCTCCTACAGGAGAATCTAAGACTAGCGGGAGGGCCTACAATGAGCAGTTCTTC CSAPTGESKTSGRAYNEQFF
TRBJ1-2 NA TRBV6-5 many TGTGCCAGCTGGCGGGGTGGGGGAAACTATGGCTACACCTTC CASWRGGGNYGYTF
TRBJ2-5 TRBD2 TRBV29-1 many TGCAGCGTTTCCCAGGGGACTAGCGGGAGGGAGACCCAGTACTTC CSVSQGTSGRETQYF
TRBJ2-5 NA TRBV20-1 many TGCAGTTGCCGGTCTAGCGCACGAGAGACCCAGTACTTC CSCRSSARETQYF
TRBJ2-7 NA TRBV7-9 many TGTGCCAGCGGAGGACTGGCATCCTACGAGCAGTACTTC CASGGLASYEQYF
TRBJ2-2 NA TRBV12-3/TRBV12-4 many TGTGCCAGCAGTTTAGGAGGGACCGGGGAGCTGTTTTTT CASSLGGTGELFF
TRBJ2-3 NA TRBV6-5 many TGTGCCAGCAGTTACGGTCAGGCGCTGAGCACAGATACGCAGTATTTT CASSYGQALSTDTQYF
TRBJ2-7 NA TRBV20-1 many TGCAGTGCTTTCTCGCAGGGTCATTACGAGCAGTACTTC CSAFSQGHYEQYF